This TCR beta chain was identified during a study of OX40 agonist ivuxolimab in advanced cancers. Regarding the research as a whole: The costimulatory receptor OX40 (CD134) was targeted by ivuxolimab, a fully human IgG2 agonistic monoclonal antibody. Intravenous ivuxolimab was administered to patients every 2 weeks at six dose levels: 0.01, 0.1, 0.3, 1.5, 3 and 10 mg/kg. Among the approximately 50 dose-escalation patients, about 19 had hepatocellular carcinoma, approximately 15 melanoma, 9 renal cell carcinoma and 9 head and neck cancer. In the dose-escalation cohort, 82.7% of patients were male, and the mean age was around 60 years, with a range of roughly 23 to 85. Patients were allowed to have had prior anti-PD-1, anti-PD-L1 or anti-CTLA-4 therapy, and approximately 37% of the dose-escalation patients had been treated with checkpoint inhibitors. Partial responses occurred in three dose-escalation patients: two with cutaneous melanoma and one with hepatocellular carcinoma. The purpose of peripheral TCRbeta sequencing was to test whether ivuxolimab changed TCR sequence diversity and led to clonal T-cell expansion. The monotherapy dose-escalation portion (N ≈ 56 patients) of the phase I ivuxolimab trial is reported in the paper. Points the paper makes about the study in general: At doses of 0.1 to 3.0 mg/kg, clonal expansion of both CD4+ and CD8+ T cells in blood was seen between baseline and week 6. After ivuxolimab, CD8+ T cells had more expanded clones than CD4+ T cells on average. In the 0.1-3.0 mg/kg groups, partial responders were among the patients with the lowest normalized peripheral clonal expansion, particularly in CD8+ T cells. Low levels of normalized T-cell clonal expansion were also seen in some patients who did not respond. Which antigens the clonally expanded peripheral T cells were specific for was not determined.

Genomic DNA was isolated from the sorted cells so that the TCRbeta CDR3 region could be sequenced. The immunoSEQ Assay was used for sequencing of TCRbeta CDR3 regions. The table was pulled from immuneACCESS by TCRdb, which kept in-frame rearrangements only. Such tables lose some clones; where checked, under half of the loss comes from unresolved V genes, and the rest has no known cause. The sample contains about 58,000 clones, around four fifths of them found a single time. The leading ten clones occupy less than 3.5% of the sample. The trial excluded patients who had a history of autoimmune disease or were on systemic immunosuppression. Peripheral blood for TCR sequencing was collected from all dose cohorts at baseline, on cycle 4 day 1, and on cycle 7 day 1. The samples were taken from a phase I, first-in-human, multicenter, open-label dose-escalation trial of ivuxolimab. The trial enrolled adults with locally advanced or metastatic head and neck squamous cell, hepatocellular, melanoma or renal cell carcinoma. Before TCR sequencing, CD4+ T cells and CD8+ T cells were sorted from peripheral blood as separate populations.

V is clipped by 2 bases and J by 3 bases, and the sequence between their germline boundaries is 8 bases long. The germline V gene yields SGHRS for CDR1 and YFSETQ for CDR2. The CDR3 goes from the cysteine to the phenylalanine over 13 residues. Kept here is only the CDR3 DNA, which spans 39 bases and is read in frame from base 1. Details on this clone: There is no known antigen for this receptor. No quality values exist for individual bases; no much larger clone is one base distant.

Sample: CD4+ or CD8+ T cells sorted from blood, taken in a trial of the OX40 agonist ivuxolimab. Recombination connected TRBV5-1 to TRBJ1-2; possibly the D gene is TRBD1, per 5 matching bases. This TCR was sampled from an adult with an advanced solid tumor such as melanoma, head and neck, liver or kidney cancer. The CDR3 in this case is CASSFDSYYGYTF. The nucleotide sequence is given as TGCGCCAGCAGCTTCGACAGTTACTATGGCTACACCTTC.